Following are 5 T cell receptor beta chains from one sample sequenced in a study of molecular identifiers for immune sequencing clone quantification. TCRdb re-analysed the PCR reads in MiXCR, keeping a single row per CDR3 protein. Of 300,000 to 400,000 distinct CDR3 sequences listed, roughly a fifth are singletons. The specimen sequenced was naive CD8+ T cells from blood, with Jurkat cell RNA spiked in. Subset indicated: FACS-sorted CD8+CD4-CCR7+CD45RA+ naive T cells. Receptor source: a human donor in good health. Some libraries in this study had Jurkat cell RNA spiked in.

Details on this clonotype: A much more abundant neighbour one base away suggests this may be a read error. This chain's CDR3 is CAWSESGAVPGTQYF. The CDR3 DNA reads as TGTGCCTGGAGTGAAAGCGGGGCGGTTCCAGGTACGCAGTATTTT. This chain joins TRBV30 and TRBJ2-3, with 7 bases fitting TRBD2. After removal of 1 base from V and 8 bases from J, the junction contained 12 bases not matched to a gene. Germline-derived CDR1 and CDR2 are GTSNPN and SVGIG (reference sequence). The CDR3 covers 15 residues.

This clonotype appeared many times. The CDR3 spells CAWSVSIEAFF. The CDR3 DNA follows: TGTGCCTGGAGTGTCTCGATTGAAGCTTTCTTT. The chain carries TRBV30 and TRBJ1-1; D ambiguous. The length of the CDR3 is 11 residues. The germline gives CDR1 GTSNPN, CDR2 SVGIG (reference sequence). V shed 0 bases and J shed 7 bases, with 6 bases lying between them.

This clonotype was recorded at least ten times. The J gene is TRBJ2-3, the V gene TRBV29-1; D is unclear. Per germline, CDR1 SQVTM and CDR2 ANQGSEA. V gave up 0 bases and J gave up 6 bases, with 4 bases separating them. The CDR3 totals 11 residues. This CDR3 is CSVEDVDTQYF. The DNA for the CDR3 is TGCAGCGTTGAAGACGTGGATACGCAGTATTTT.

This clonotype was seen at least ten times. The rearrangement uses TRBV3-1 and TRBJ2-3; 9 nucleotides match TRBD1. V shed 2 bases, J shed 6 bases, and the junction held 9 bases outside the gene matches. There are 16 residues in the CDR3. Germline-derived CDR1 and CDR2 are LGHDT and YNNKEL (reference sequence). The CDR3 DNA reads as TGTGCCAGCAGCCAATCCCGGGACAGGGCGGACGATACGCAGTATTTT. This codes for CASSQSRDRADDTQYF.

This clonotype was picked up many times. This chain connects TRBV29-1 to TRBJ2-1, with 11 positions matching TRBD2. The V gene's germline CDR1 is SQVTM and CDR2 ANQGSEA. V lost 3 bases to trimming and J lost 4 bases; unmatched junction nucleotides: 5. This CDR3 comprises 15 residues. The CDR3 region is CSVEFSGRGYNEQFF. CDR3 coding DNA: TGCAGCGTTGAGTTTAGCGGGAGGGGGTACAATGAGCAGTTCTTC.